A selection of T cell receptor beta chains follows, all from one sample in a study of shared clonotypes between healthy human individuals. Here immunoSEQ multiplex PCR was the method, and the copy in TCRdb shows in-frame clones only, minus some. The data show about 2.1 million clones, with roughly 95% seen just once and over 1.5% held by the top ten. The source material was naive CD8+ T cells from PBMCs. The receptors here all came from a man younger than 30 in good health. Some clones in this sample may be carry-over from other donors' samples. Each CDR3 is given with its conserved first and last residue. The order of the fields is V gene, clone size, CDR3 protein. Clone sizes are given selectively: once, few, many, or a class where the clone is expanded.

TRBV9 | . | CASSALTGGADQYF
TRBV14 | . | CASSQLVGLATDTQYF
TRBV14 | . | CASSQVASGRLPYNEQFF
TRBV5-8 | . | CASSLTGERNQPQHF
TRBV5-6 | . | CASCPRDRDPHEQYF
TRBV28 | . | CASWGGRPPSSYNEQFF
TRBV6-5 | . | CASSQAPRGYEQYF
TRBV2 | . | CASRVDRVNTEAFF
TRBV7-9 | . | CASSFPTGRTEEQFF
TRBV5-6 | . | CASSLAKSAVFMNTEAFF
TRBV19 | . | CASREWNTEAFF
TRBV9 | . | CASSPTSGRGSEQFF
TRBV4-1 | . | CASSHPTDSVSRSSYNEQFF
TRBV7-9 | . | CASSSSSPYGYTF
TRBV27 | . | CASSVGTTGNQPQHF
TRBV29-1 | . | CSVDSGYEQYF
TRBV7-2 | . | CASSPGHPAFF
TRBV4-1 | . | CASSQWGSRTGTGSVGTEAFF
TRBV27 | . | CASSPEPINPTGGDGYTF
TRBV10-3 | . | CAISPSGRGELFF
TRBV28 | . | CASSQPGQNLMNTEAFF
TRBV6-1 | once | CASRSTPGEQFF
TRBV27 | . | CASSLSINTEAFF
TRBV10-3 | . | CAISEMGEQYF
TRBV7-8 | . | CASGRGRGTEAFF
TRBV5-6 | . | CASSFSAGDTEAFF
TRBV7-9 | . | CASSARQGGVTGELFF
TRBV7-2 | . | CASSVSGTGFSYEQYF
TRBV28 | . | CASSLSGQGVPYEQYF
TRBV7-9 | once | CASSPTTWEAFF
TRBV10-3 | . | CAISPNLGTVANYGYTF
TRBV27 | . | CASSPTWDRSYEQYF
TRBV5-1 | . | CASSFTGLRGETQYF
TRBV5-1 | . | CASSLDSYTEAFF
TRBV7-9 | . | CASSLARPSAWYNEQFF
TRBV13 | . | CASSPVGQGFSGANVLTF
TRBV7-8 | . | CASSSGQGVLLETQYF
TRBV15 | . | CATSILKGQIAYEQYF
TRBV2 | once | CASRARHRNQPQHF
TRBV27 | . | CASSGLSADRGTGELFF